The 5 T cell receptor beta chains below all came from one sample that was sequenced in a study of cytomegalovirus exposure and HLA in healthy donors. With 60 Vbeta and 13 Jbeta primers, the PCR was carried out. TCRdb's copy holds only in-frame clones and misses some; the assay was immunoSEQ multiplex PCR. The repertoire holds over 100,000 clones, with 70% to 80% as singletons. The source material was PBMCs. Receptors were obtained from a female donor in good health and CMV-seronegative.

The gene calls are TRBV23-1 and TRBJ2-2, with TRBD1 matching over 10 bases. TRBV23-1 qualifies as an ORF whose function is uncertain. The CDR3 loop spans 17 amino acids. Trimming removed 1 base from V and 6 bases from J; junction bases left unmatched: 8. The chain's CDR3 is CASSQFAPDRGSGELFF. As DNA, the CDR3 is TGCGCCAGCAGTCAATTCGCCCCGGACAGGGGGTCCGGGGAGCTGTTTTTT.

The rearrangement joins TRBV4-2 to TRBJ2-7; 14 bases align to TRBD2. Germline V gene data show CDR1 as LGHNA and CDR2 as YNFKEQ. V dropped 4 bases and J dropped 2; count of bases not matched to a gene: 7. There are 17 residues in the CDR3. CDR3 sequence reads: CASSLGTSGSSPYEQYF. DNA of the CDR3: TGTGCCAGCAGCCTCGGGACTAGCGGGAGCAGTCCCTACGAGCAGTACTTC.

The CDR3 loop reads CASRTSGSGTDTQYF. The CDR3 DNA sequence: TGTGCCAGCAGGACTAGCGGGAGTGGCACAGATACGCAGTATTTT. This rearrangement joins TRBV7-2 to TRBJ2-3, with 12 bases lining up with TRBD2. CDR3 length: 15 residues. Per germline, CDR1 SGHTA and CDR2 FQGNSA. Germline trimming cut 6 bases from V and 1 base from J; bases unmatched to any gene: 2.

This rearrangement joins TRBV29-1 to TRBJ2-7, with a weak D call TRBD2 (5 bases). Deletions cut 2 bases from V and 0 bases from J, with 17 bases between. This CDR3 contains 16 residues. Looked up from germline, CDR1 is SQVTM and CDR2 is ANQGSEA. CDR3 DNA: TGCAGCGTTGAAATGAGTGAGCGGCGACTCTCCTACGAGCAGTACTTC. It is translated as CSVEMSERRLSYEQYF.

In this sample, this clone turned up a few times. The germline gene is not matched at one end of the junction; a read error may be the cause. The V call is TRBV7-7, the J call TRBJ2-3; D is unresolved. The germline V gene encodes CDR1 SSHAT and CDR2 FNYEAQ (reference sequence). This CDR3 is 16 amino acids long. The CDR3 region is CASSLVYSPLPDTQYF. The CDR3 coding sequence is TGTGCTAGCAGCTTAGTCTACAGTCCCCTCCCAGATACGCAGTATTTT.